The sequence of this TCR beta chain was determined in a study of T cells expressing NK-cell markers. TCRdb re-called the 5' RACE reads and catalogs CDR3 proteins one per entry, DNA excluded. The sample has 150,000 to 180,000 distinct CDR3 sequences; the top ten hold approximately 35%. The sequenced sample was blood T cells: a sorted CD56 or NKG2C T cell subset, CD4+ or CD8+ T cells, or bulk PBMC T cells (not recorded which). The TCR sequence derives from a woman between 50 and 59 years old in good health.

Here the CDR3 reads CASSSTSGPNEQFF. The chain links TRBV7-9 to TRBJ2-1; TCRdb proposes TRBD2, but this gene call is untestable without DNA. The CDR3 has 14 residues. The germline gives CDR1 SEHNR, CDR2 FQNEAQ (reference sequence). Together with reference TRBV7-9 and TRBJ2-1, the CDR3 gives the full variable domain: DTGVSQNPRHKITKRGQNVTFRCDPISEHNRLYWYRQTLGQGPEFLTYFQNEAQLEKSRLLSDRFSAERPKGSFSTLEIQRTEQGDSAMYLCASSSTSGPNEQFFGPGTRLTVL.